Listed here are 24 T cell receptor beta chains from one sample, sequenced in a study of T cell repertoires in cytomegalovirus infection. TCRdb re-called the reads through MiXCR, storing one row per CDR3 protein. The repertoire has roughly 730,000 distinct CDR3 sequences, 30% to 40% of them found once; the top ten carry roughly 18%. No antigen has been identified for these receptors. This specimen consisted of cultured PBMCs, obtained from culture after CMV antigen stimulation. Receptor source: a human donor in good health (CMV status not recorded). Some clones in this sample may be carry-over from other donors' samples.

The V call is TRBV5-5, the J call TRBJ1-5; perhaps TRBD1 as D (5 bases). Germline CDR1 is SGHKS and CDR2 is YYEKEE (reference sequence). Trimming removed 1 base from V and 2 bases from J, with 13 bases in between. The length of the CDR3 is 16 residues. The CDR3 sequence is CASSLWGKGGNQPQHF. DNA for the CDR3: TGTGCCAGCAGCTTGTGGGGGAAAGGGGGCAATCAGCCCCAGCATTTT.

The gene calls are TRBV4-1 and TRBJ2-1, with 8 bases lining up with TRBD2. Looked up from germline, CDR1 is MGHRA and CDR2 is YSYEKL. This CDR3 is built from 16 residues. Unmatched junction bases numbered 5, after V lost 2 bases and J lost 2 bases. As DNA, the CDR3 is TGCGCCAGCAGCCAATCGGGGGGGCTCCCCTACAATGAGCAGTTCTTC. It is translated as CASSQSGGLPYNEQFF.

The chain carries TRBV2 and TRBJ2-5; D tentatively reads TRBD1 or TRBD2 (6 bases each). CDR1 and CDR2 (germline): SNHLY, FYNNEI. The CDR3 covers 13 residues. The V end lost 4 bases, the J end lost 5 bases, and 11 bases lay between the germline ends. The CDR3, as DNA: TGTGCCAGCAGTGTAGGGGGAGGCGAGACCCAGTACTTC. It codes for CASSVGGGETQYF.

At least ten counts were recorded for this clonotype. The V gene is TRBV7-2, the J gene TRBJ1-6; 7 bases align to TRBD1. V lost 5 bases to trimming and J lost 7 bases; unmatched junction nucleotides: 5. This CDR3 region has 14 residues. Per germline, CDR1 SGHTA and CDR2 FQGNSA. The CDR3 coding sequence is TGTGCCAGCAGCCTAGGGGACAGCAATTCACCCCTCCACTTT. Protein: CASSLGDSNSPLHF.

This chain joins TRBV2 and TRBJ2-2; maybe TRBD2 (6 bases). The germline V gene encodes CDR1 SNHLY and CDR2 FYNNEI. V was shortened by 6 bases and J by 4 bases, with 15 bases between the two germline ends. CDR3 length: 15 residues. In DNA, the CDR3 is TGTGCCAGCAGCATCGGAGGGGTAGGCACCGGGGAGCTGTTTTTT. Translation gives CASSIGGVGTGELFF. Using reference TRBV2 and TRBJ2-2 for the parts outside the CDR3, the full variable domain is EPEVTQTPSHQVTQMGQEVILRCVPISNHLYFYWYRQILGQKVEFLVSFYNNEISEKSEIFDDQFSVERPDGSNFTLKIRSTKLEDSAMYFCASSIGGVGTGELFFGEGSRLTVL.

This clonotype occurred once. This chain joins TRBV7-2 and TRBJ1-4; tentatively, D is TRBD1 (5 bases). Germline V gene lookup returns CDR1 SGHTA and CDR2 FQGNSA. The CDR3 is 14 amino acids. Trimming removed 1 base at V and 7 bases at J, with 10 bases between. DNA of the CDR3: TGTGCCAGCAGCTTAGGAGGGGTTAGTGAAAAACTGTTTTTT. Translating gives CASSLGGVSEKLFF.

This clonotype was counted between two and nine times. DNA of the CDR3: TGCGCCAGCAGCTCCCAGGGTAGCGGGAGTGGGGAGACCCAGTACTTC. It encodes CASSSQGSGSGETQYF. The chain joins TRBV5-1 to TRBJ2-5; 9 positions match TRBD2. J was trimmed by 5 bases and V by 3 bases; bases with no gene match: 11. Germline CDR1 reads SGHRS; CDR2 reads YFSETQ. The CDR3 runs 16 residues.

Ten or more counts support this clonotype. The rearrangement links TRBV7-2 to TRBJ1-4; 8 positions agree with TRBD1. Germline trimming cut 5 bases from V and 7 bases from J; bases unmatched to any gene: 9. The germline gives CDR1 SGHTA, CDR2 FQGNSA. This CDR3 is 15 amino acids long. CDR3 sequence: CASSPQYRGGEKLFF. Written as DNA, the CDR3 is TGTGCCAGCAGCCCTCAATACAGGGGGGGTGAAAAACTGTTTTTT.

Only a few counts were recorded for this clonotype. The chain uses TRBV12-5 and TRBJ2-7, with unresolved D. Germline V gene sequence: CDR1 LGHNT, CDR2 FRNRAP. The CDR3 covers 12 residues. Trimming removed 6 bases from V and 2 bases from J, with 8 bases in between. CDR3 bases: TGTGCTAGTGGGGAAGGGACCTACGAGCAGTACTTC. Amino acids: CASGEGTYEQYF.

The chain uses TRBV6-5 and TRBJ2-2; D may be TRBD2 (6 bases). The CDR3 sequence is 13 residues long. CDR1 and CDR2 from the germline V gene are MNHEY and SVGAGI. The germline V and J ends were trimmed by 9 bases and 4 bases, with 12 bases remaining between them. The CDR3 here is CARRWGVTGELFF. The CDR3 DNA sequence: TGTGCCAGAAGGTGGGGGGTCACCGGGGAGCTGTTTTTT.

V and J are TRBV5-1 and TRBJ1-1; D is unclear. The V gene's germline CDR1 is SGHRS and CDR2 YFSETQ. Trimming cost V 5 bases and J 3 bases, with 8 bases left between them. The CDR3 covers 12 residues. This CDR3 is CASRVSDTEAFF. CDR3 nucleotides: TGCGCCAGCAGGGTGTCGGACACTGAAGCTTTCTTT.

The rearrangement links TRBV2 to TRBJ1-2; possibly TRBD1 for D (5 bases). This CDR3 comprises 13 residues. V shed 7 bases and J shed 7 bases, with 16 bases lying between them. In germline, CDR1 is SNHLY, CDR2 FYNNEI. The CDR3 nucleotides read TGTGCCAGCATCTCCGGAGGGGTGGGTGGCTACACCTTC. Its translation is CASISGGVGGYTF. The variable domain in full, completed from reference TRBV2 and TRBJ1-2, reads EPEVTQTPSHQVTQMGQEVILRCVPISNHLYFYWYRQILGQKVEFLVSFYNNEISEKSEIFDDQFSVERPDGSNFTLKIRSTKLEDSAMYFCASISGGVGGYTFGSGTRLTVV.

J is TRBJ2-3 and V is TRBV20-1; 7 bases align to TRBD2. Germline loops: CDR1 DFQATT, CDR2 SNEGSKA (reference sequence). The CDR3 is made up of 15 amino acids. V shed 0 bases and J 5 bases; nucleotides not matched to a gene: 8. The CDR3 nucleotides are TGCAGTGCTAGAGATCGGCGACTAGCAGGAGATACGCAGTATTTT. Its translation: CSARDRRLAGDTQYF.

This clonotype was detected a few times. The chain couples TRBV7-2 to TRBJ2-5; 12 bases are a match to TRBD2. V lost 5 bases and J lost 5; bases outside the gene matches: 15. Germline assignment: CDR1 SGHTA and CDR2 FQGNSA. The CDR3 has 18 amino acids. CDR3 sequence reads: CASSLGGLAGGYTETQYF. For the CDR3, the DNA is TGTGCCAGCAGCCTAGGGGGGCTAGCGGGAGGGTACACGGAGACCCAGTACTTC.

The V call is TRBV20-1, the J call TRBJ2-3; 8 bases are a match to TRBD2. Germline assignment: CDR1 DFQATT and CDR2 SNEGSKA (reference sequence). V lost 4 bases, J lost 4 bases, and 4 bases stayed unmatched. This CDR3 is built from 13 residues. As DNA, the CDR3 is TGCAGTGCTACTCTAGCGGGCGCAGATACGCAGTATTTT. Its translation is CSATLAGADTQYF.

The table lists this clonotype with many counts. The V gene is TRBV7-2, the J gene TRBJ2-3; D call uncertain. Trimming stripped 0 bases from V and 6 bases from J, with 10 bases between. CDR3 size: 14 residues. The germline V gene encodes CDR1 SGHTA and CDR2 FQGNSA. DNA of the CDR3: TGTGCCAGCAGCTTAGCTCGAGATTGGGATACGCAGTATTTT. Encoded protein: CASSLARDWDTQYF.

This chain links TRBV7-2 with TRBJ1-5; the D is unclear. Germline CDR1 is SGHTA and CDR2 is FQGNSA. The CDR3 length is 15 residues. The V and J ends lost 1 base and 2 bases respectively, with 9 bases between them. The CDR3 coding sequence is TGTGCCAGCAGCTTAGTTCACCTGGGCAATCAGCCCCAGCATTTT. Residues: CASSLVHLGNQPQHF.

This clonotype was counted many times. The chain carries TRBV7-8 and TRBJ1-1; 8 positions agree with TRBD1. The V gene's germline CDR1 is SGHVS and CDR2 FQNEAQ. The CDR3 loop spans 18 amino acids. J was trimmed by 4 bases and V by 8 bases; bases with no gene match: 21. CDR3 bases: TGTGCCAGCCGAAGCTGGGCCCTGACAGGGGCCTTGGGCACTGAAGCTTTCTTT. It codes for CASRSWALTGALGTEAFF.

This clonotype was detected many times. The chain has TRBV7-2 and TRBJ2-1, with D maybe TRBD1 (6 bases). V was clipped by 5 bases and J by 5 bases, with 22 bases between them. This CDR3 is built from 17 residues. The germline V gene has CDR1 SGHTA and CDR2 FQGNSA. In DNA, the CDR3 is TGTGCCAGCAGCCCTTGGGGGACAACCCTAAATGACAATGAGCAGTTCTTC. This encodes CASSPWGTTLNDNEQFF.

The sample holds a few counts of this clonotype. The V call is TRBV12-3 or TRBV12-4, the J call TRBJ2-3, with no clear D. Trimming left V 2 bases short and J 4 bases short, with 7 bases between. This CDR3 spans 13 amino acids. This CDR3 reads CASSLPISDTQYF. Written as DNA, the CDR3 is TGTGCCAGCAGTTTACCCATCTCAGATACGCAGTATTTT.

This clonotype was counted a few times. V is TRBV7-8 and J is TRBJ2-5; 9 bases map to TRBD1. The J segment lost 4 bases and the V segment lost 3 bases, leaving 3 bases of the junction unmatched. The CDR3 is 14 amino acids. Germline CDR1 reads SGHVS; CDR2 reads FQNEAQ. CDR3 protein: CASSFHRGRETQYF. The CDR3 DNA reads as TGTGCCAGCAGCTTCCACAGGGGGCGAGAGACCCAGTACTTC.

V gene TRBV5-4 combines with J gene TRBJ2-7; tentative D call: TRBD2 (6 bases). The V and J ends lost 0 bases and 2 bases respectively, with 12 bases between them. The CDR3 is made up of 15 amino acids. The germline V gene encodes CDR1 SGHNT and CDR2 YYREEE (reference sequence). CDR3: CASSLGSSGTYEQYF. Written as DNA, the CDR3 is TGTGCCAGCAGCTTGGGTAGTAGCGGAACCTACGAGCAGTACTTC. Using reference TRBV5-4 and TRBJ2-7 for the parts outside the CDR3, the full variable domain is ETGVTQSPTHLIKTRGQQVTLRCSSQSGHNTVSWYQQALGQGPQFIFQYYREEENGRGNFPPRFSGLQFPNYSSELNVNALELDDSALYLCASSLGSSGTYEQYFGPGTRLTVT.

This CDR3 reads CASSLEGGYYEQYF. CDR3 coding DNA: TGTGCCAGCAGCCTAGAGGGGGGTTACTACGAGCAGTACTTC. The V and J genes are TRBV7-6 and TRBJ2-7, with D tentatively TRBD1 or TRBD2 (6 bases each). CDR1 and CDR2 from the germline V gene are SGHVS and FNYEAQ. V was shortened by 5 bases and J by 3 bases, with 14 bases between the two germline ends. The CDR3 totals 14 residues.

This rearrangement joins TRBV27 to TRBJ1-4; 9 bases map to TRBD1. The CDR3 consists of 15 residues. Germline trimming cut 6 bases from V and 7 bases from J; bases unmatched to any gene: 9. The V gene's germline CDR1 is MNHEY and CDR2 SMNVEV (reference sequence). The CDR3 DNA sequence: TGTGCCAGCAGACCCTGGGGACAGGGTAGTGAAAAACTGTTTTTT. Translating gives CASRPWGQGSEKLFF.